Reported below is one T cell receptor (beta chain). This clonotype qualifies as medium-sized (0.01 to 0.1%). Its cognate antigen has yet to be identified. Base qualities are missing; no much larger clone stands one base away. These data are taken from a study. Sequencer: Illumina MiSeq. Clones were called with MiXCR by TCRdb after fastp trimmed the public reads at Q25, and only in-frame beta chains were retained. CDR3 protein duplicates are merged, each entry listing the most common genes and DNA. Across this sample there are some 3,500 distinct CDR3 sequences, with about 9% seen only once. About 5.7% of the sample is taken by the ten largest. The source is a human donor with rheumatoid arthritis. Material: CD4+ T cells from synovial fluid.

The CDR3 in this case is CASSFQETQYF. The nucleotide sequence reads as follows: TGCGCCAGCAGCTTCCAAGAGACCCAGTACTTC. Recombination linked TRBV5-1 to TRBJ2-5; no confident D gene assignment can be made. Per the germline V gene, SGHRS is the CDR1 and YFSETQ is the CDR2. The CDR3 covers 11 residues, taking in both the cysteine and the phenylalanine. Here the CDR3 DNA is all that survives: 33 bases in frame from base 1. V drops 2 bases and J drops 1 base, leaving 0 bases in between. The entire variable domain, with the stretches around the CDR3 drawn from the reference TRBV5-1 and TRBJ2-5 proteins, is KAGVTQTPRYLIKTRGQQVTLSCSPISGHRSVSWYQQTPGQGLQFLFEYFSETQRNKGNFPGRFSGRQFSNSRSEMNVSTLELGDSALYLCASSFQETQYFGPGTRLLVL.